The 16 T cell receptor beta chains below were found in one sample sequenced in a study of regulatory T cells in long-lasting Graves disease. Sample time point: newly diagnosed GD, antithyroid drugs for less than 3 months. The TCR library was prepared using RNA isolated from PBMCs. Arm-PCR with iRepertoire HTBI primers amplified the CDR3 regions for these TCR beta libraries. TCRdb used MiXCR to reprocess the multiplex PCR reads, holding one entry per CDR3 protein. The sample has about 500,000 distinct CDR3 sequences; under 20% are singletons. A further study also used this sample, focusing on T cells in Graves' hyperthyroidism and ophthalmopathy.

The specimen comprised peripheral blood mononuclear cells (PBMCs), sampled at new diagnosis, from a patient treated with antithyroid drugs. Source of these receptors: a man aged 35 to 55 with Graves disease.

The chain's CDR3 is CASSPSITGANVLTF. CDR3 DNA sequence: TGCGCCAGCAGCCCGAGTATAACTGGGGCCAACGTCCTGACTTTC. The chain couples TRBV5-1 to TRBJ2-6; D unclear. The V gene's germline CDR1 is SGHRS and CDR2 YFSETQ. The CDR3 spans 15 residues. The germline V and J ends were trimmed by 4 bases and 2 bases, with 10 bases remaining between them.

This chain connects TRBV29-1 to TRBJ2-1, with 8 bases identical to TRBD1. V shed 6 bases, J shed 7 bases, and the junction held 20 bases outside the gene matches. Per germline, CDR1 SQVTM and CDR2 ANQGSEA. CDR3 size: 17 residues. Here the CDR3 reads CSVTQWGQVSLENEQFF. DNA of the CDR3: TGCAGCGTGACCCAATGGGGACAGGTCTCCCTCGAAAATGAGCAGTTCTTC.

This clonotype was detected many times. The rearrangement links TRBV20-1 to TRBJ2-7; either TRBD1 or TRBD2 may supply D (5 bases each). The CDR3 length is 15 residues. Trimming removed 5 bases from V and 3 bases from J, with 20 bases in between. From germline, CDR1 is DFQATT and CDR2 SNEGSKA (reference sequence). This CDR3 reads CSAVHRDRTYYEQYF. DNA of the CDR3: TGCAGTGCTGTCCATAGGGACCGAACTTACTACGAGCAGTACTTC.

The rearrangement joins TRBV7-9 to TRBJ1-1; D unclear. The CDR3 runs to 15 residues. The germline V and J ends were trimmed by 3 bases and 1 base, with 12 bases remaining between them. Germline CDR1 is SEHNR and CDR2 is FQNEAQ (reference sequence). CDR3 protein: CASSLPGQKNTEAFF. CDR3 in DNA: TGTGCCAGCAGCTTGCCGGGCCAGAAGAACACTGAAGCTTTCTTT.

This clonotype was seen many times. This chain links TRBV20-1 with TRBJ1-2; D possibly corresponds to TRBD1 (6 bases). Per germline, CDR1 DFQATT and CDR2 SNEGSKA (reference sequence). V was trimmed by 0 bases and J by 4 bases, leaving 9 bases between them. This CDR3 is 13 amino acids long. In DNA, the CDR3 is TGCAGTGCTAGAGATGAGGGGGGCTATGGCTACACCTTC. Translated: CSARDEGGYGYTF.

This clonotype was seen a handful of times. The CDR3 is CASSLTGTSAGELFF. CDR3 in DNA: TGTGCCAGCAGTTTAACGGGGACTAGCGCCGGGGAGCTGTTTTTT. The rearrangement links TRBV28 to TRBJ2-2; TRBD2 matches at 10 bases. V lost 2 bases to trimming and J lost 6 bases; unmatched junction nucleotides: 3. The CDR3 is made up of 15 amino acids. Germline CDR1 is MDHEN and CDR2 is SYDVKM.

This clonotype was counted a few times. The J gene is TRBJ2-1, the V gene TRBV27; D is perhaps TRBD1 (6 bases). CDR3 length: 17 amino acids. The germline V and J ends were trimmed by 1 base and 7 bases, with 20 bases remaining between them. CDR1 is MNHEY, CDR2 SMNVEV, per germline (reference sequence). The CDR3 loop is CASSLWGHWGLGNEQFF. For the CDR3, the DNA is TGTGCCAGCAGTTTATGGGGACACTGGGGATTGGGGAATGAGCAGTTCTTC.

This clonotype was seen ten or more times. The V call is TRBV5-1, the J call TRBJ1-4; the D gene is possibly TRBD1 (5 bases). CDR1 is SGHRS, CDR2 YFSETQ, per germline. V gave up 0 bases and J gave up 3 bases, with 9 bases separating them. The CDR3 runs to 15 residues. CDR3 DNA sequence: TGCGCCAGCAGCTTGGAAGGGGTGCCTAATGAAAAACTGTTTTTT. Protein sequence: CASSLEGVPNEKLFF.

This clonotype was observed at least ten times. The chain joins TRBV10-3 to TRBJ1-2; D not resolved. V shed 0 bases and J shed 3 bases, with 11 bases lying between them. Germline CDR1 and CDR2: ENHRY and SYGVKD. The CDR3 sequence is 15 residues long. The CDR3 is CAISESGEGYYGYTF. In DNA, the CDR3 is TGTGCCATCAGTGAGTCAGGCGAGGGATACTATGGCTACACCTTC.

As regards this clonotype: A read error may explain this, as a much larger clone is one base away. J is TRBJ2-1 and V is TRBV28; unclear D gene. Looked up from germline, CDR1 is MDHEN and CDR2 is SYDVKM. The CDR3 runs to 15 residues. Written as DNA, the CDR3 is TGTGCCAGCGGTTTGTCGGGCCAAGGCTACAATGAGCAGTTCTTC. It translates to CASGLSGQGYNEQFF.

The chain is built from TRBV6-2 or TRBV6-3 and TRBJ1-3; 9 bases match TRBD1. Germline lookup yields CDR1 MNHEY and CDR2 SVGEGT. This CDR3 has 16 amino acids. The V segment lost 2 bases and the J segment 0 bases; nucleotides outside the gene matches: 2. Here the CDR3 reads CASSYTQGASGNTIYF. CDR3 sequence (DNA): TGTGCCAGCAGTTACACACAGGGGGCCTCTGGAAACACCATATATTTT.

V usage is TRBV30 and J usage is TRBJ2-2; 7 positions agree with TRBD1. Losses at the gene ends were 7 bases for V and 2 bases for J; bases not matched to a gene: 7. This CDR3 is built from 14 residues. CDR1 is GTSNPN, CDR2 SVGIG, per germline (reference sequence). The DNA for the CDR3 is TGTGCCTCTCCGGGACAGACCAACACCGGGGAGCTGTTTTTT. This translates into CASPGQTNTGELFF. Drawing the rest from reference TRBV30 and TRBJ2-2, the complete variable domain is SQTIHQWPATLVQPVGSPLSLECTVEGTSNPNLYWYRQAAGRGLQLLFYSVGIGQISSEVPQNLSASRPQDRQFILSSKKLLLSDSGFYLCASPGQTNTGELFFGEGSRLTVL.

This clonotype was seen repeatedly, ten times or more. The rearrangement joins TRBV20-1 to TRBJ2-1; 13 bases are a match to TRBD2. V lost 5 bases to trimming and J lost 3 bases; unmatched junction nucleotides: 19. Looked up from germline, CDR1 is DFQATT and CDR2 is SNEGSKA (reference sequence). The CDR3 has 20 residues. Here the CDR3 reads CSALRVPGTSGNIDYNEQFF. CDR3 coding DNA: TGCAGTGCTCTTAGGGTCCCCGGGACTAGCGGGAATATCGACTACAATGAGCAGTTCTTC.

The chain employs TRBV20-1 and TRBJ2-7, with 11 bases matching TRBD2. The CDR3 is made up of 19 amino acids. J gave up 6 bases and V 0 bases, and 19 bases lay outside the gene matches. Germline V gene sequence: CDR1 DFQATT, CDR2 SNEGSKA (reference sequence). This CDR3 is CSARDSWQGMTSGVPEQYF. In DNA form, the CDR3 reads TGCAGTGCTAGAGATAGTTGGCAGGGGATGACTAGCGGGGTTCCCGAGCAGTACTTC.

The CDR3 loop is CASSESGLAGDGEQYF. The CDR3 nucleotides are TGTGCCAGCAGTGAATCCGGACTAGCGGGAGATGGCGAGCAGTACTTC. The chain has TRBV2 and TRBJ2-7, with TRBD2 matching over 13 bases. After removal of 2 bases from V and 6 bases from J, the junction contained 7 bases not matched to a gene. The CDR3 consists of 16 residues. The V gene's germline CDR1 is SNHLY and CDR2 FYNNEI.

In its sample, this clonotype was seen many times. DNA of the CDR3: TGTGCCAGCAGTTTATACTCTGGGCGCAAACCTTTCTTT. Translated, it gives CASSLYSGRKPFF. V is TRBV28 and J is TRBJ1-1, with D unresolved. Per the germline V gene, CDR1 is MDHEN and CDR2 is SYDVKM. The CDR3 totals 13 residues. Trimming stripped 1 base from V and 12 bases from J, with 15 bases between.